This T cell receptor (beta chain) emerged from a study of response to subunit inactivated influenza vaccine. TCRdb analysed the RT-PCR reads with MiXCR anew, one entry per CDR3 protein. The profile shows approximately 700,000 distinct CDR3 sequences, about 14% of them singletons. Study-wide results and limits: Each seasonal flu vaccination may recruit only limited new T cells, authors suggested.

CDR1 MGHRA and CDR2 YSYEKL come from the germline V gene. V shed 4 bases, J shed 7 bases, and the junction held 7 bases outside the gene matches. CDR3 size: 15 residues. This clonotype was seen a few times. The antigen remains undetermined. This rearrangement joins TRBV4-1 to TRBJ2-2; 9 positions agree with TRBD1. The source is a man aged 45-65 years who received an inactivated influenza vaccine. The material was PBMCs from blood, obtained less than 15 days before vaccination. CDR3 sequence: CASSLGTGMNGELFF. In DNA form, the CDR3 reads TGCGCCAGCAGCCTTGGGACAGGGATGAACGGGGAGCTGTTTTTT.